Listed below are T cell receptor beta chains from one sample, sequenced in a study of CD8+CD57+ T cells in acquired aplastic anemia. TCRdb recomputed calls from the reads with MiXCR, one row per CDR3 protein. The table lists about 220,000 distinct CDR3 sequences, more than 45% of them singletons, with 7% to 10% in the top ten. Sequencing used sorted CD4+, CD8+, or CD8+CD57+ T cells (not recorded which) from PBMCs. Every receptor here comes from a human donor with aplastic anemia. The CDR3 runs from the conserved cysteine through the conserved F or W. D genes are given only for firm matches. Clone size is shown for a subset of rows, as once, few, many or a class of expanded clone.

TGTGCCAGCCGTCTTGCTGAAAAACTGTTTTTT	CASRLAEKLFF	many	TRBJ1-4	NA	TRBV7-9
TGTGCCAGTAGCTCCAGGGGGCGGAATGAAAAACTGTTTTTT	CASSSRGRNEKLFF	NA	TRBJ1-4	TRBD1	TRBV19
TGCAGTGCCCCGAGCACCCTAGCGGGAGCCAAACAAGAGACCCAGTACTTC	CSAPSTLAGAKQETQYF	once	TRBJ2-5	TRBD2	TRBV20-1
TGCAGTGCTAGAGATGGTAGCGGGAGAGTCATGACCCTCCACGGGCAGTACTTC	CSARDGSGRVMTLHGQYF	NA	TRBJ2-7	TRBD2	TRBV29-1
TGCAGCGTTGAGGGGGCCACCTACGAGCAGTACTTC	CSVEGATYEQYF	few	TRBJ2-7	NA	TRBV29-1
TGCAGTGTTAGGACAGGTGCTAATGAAAAACTGTTTTTT	CSVRTGANEKLFF	NA	TRBJ1-4	TRBD1	TRBV20-1
TGTGCCAGCAGCTGGTACCTGGGGGATGGGGAAAAACCGTTTTTT	CASSWYLGDGEKPFF	NA	TRBJ1-4	NA	TRBV27
TGCGCCAGCAGCCAAGACGGGACAGATAATTCACCCCTCCACTTT	CASSQDGTDNSPLHF	NA	TRBJ1-6	TRBD1	TRBV4-1
TGTGCCAGCAGCGTAGGGACTAGCTACAAGCAGTACTTC	CASSVGTSYKQYF	NA	TRBJ2-7	TRBD2	TRBV11-2
TGTGCCAGCACCCTACCAGAGAGACAGGGGCACGGGACTAGCGGATTGGGCTCCTACAATGAGCAGTTCTTC	CASTLPERQGHGTSGLGSYNEQFF	many	TRBJ2-1	TRBD2	TRBV7-8
TGCGCAACCCGGGAATTTGAGAACACTGAAGCTTTCTTT	CATREFENTEAFF	many	TRBJ1-1	NA	TRBV4-1
TGTGCCAGCAGCGGAAAAGAGAGGGGAGGCTACACCTTC	CASSGKERGGYTF	NA	TRBJ1-2	NA	TRBV7-9
TGTGCCAGCTCACCCGGGCAGAGCTCTGGAAACACCATATATTTT	CASSPGQSSGNTIYF	NA	TRBJ1-3	NA	TRBV18
TGTGCCAGTAGTACCGGGACTAGCGGGAGTGTTGAGACCCAGTACTTC	CASSTGTSGSVETQYF	NA	TRBJ2-5	TRBD2	TRBV19
TGTGCCAGCAACCTGACACCTGAAGCTTTCTTT	CASNLTPEAFF	NA	TRBJ1-1	NA	TRBV6-1
TGTGCCAGCAGCCCGCGGTGGAGTGGACAAGAGACCCAGTACTTC	CASSPRWSGQETQYF	many	TRBJ2-5	NA	TRBV11-2